The 26 T cell receptor beta chains reported below all come from one sample, sequenced in a study of shared clonotypes between healthy human individuals. Sequencing was performed with immunoSEQ multiplex PCR; in TCRdb, only in-frame clones are kept and a portion is missing. The repertoire holds millions of clones, about 95% seen once, with 0.13% in the top ten. Sequencing was done on a sample of naive CD4+ T cells sorted from blood. Sample subset: CD45RA+ positively selected. The receptors come from a young man in good health.

The chain carries TRBV5-4 and TRBJ1-6; D unclear. The length of the CDR3 is 16 residues. Germline loops: CDR1 SGHNT, CDR2 YYREEE (reference sequence). V was pared by 3 bases and J by 7 bases, with 17 bases between. The CDR3: CASSSGLGASNSPLHF. CDR3 bases: TGTGCCAGCAGCTCTGGCTTAGGAGCCTCGAATTCACCCCTCCACTTT. Drawing the rest from reference TRBV5-4 and TRBJ1-6, the complete variable domain is ETGVTQSPTHLIKTRGQQVTLRCSSQSGHNTVSWYQQALGQGPQFIFQYYREEENGRGNFPPRFSGLQFPNYSSELNVNALELDDSALYLCASSSGLGASNSPLHFGNGTRLTVT.

The chain carries TRBV10-1 and TRBJ2-5; 8 bases map to TRBD1. CDR1 is WNHNN, CDR2 SYGVQD, per germline (reference sequence). The CDR3 is 15 residues long. Trimming at V came to 2 bases and at J to 3 bases, leaving 5 bases not matched to a gene. The CDR3 sequence: CASSEGQGWEETQYF. As DNA, the CDR3 is TGCGCCAGCAGTGAGGGACAGGGATGGGAAGAGACCCAGTACTTC.

The chain employs TRBV10-2 and TRBJ2-7; D possibly corresponds to TRBD2 (6 bases). The CDR3 is 12 amino acids. Germline CDR1 reads WSHSY; CDR2 reads SAAADI. Trimming pared 10 bases from V and 5 bases from J, leaving 15 bases between. CDR3 sequence: CAILRGSHEQYF. CDR3 DNA sequence: TGCGCCATTCTCCGGGGGTCCCACGAGCAGTACTTC.

This chain links TRBV18 with TRBJ1-3; D is ambiguous. V dropped 4 bases and J dropped 0 bases, with 13 bases sitting between them. Germline V lookup: CDR1 KGHSH, CDR2 LQKENI. This CDR3 comprises 16 residues. This chain's CDR3 is CASSLNGQSSGNTIYF. CDR3 coding DNA: TGTGCCAGCTCACTAAACGGGCAGAGCTCTGGAAACACCATATATTTT. Full variable domain (missing parts from reference TRBV18 and TRBJ1-3): NAGVMQNPRHLVRRRGQEARLRCSPMKGHSHVYWYRQLPEEGLKFMVYLQKENIIDESGMPKERFSAEFPKEGPSILRIQQVVRGDSAAYFCASSLNGQSSGNTIYFGEGSWLTVV.

The V call is TRBV13, the J call TRBJ2-6; D call uncertain. Trimming stripped 1 base from V and 0 bases from J, with 16 bases between. Germline V gene lookup returns CDR1 PRHDT and CDR2 FYEKMQ (reference sequence). The CDR3 runs 19 residues. DNA of the CDR3: TGTGCCAGCAGCTTAGCGATGGCGACGTCACTCTCTGGGGCCAACGTCCTGACTTTC. Amino acid sequence: CASSLAMATSLSGANVLTF.

The table lists this clone with a count of one. This chain joins TRBV7-2 and TRBJ1-5, with a possible D match to TRBD1 (5 bases). Deletions cut 1 base from V and 0 bases from J, with 13 bases between. Germline lookup yields CDR1 SGHTA and CDR2 FQGNSA. There are 17 residues in the CDR3. The chain's CDR3 is CASSLVAGRYSNQPQHF. CDR3 nucleotides: TGTGCCAGCAGCTTAGTGGCAGGGCGGTATAGCAATCAGCCCCAGCATTTT.

Worth noting for this clone: The sample holds other DNA sequences that translate to the same CDR3. The rearrangement uses TRBV18 and TRBJ2-7; the match to TRBD1 covers 8 bases. The CDR3 consists of 13 residues. CDR1 KGHSH and CDR2 LQKENI come from the germline V gene. Trimming cost V 2 bases and J 5 bases; bases outside gene matches: 2. In DNA, the CDR3 is TGTGCCAGCTCACCATTGACAGGGGACGAGCAGTACTTC. As protein: CASSPLTGDEQYF. The variable domain in full, completed from reference TRBV18 and TRBJ2-7, reads NAGVMQNPRHLVRRRGQEARLRCSPMKGHSHVYWYRQLPEEGLKFMVYLQKENIIDESGMPKERFSAEFPKEGPSILRIQQVVRGDSAAYFCASSPLTGDEQYFGPGTRLTVT.

The chain joins TRBV7-2 to TRBJ1-2, with D unresolved. V dropped 0 bases and J dropped 4 bases, with 6 bases sitting between them. CDR1 is SGHTA and CDR2 is FQGNSA in the germline V gene. CDR3 length: 13 residues. The CDR3, as DNA: TGTGCCAGCAGCTTAGCACAGATCTATGGCTACACCTTC. Encoded protein: CASSLAQIYGYTF.

This chain connects TRBV30 to TRBJ1-1; 7 bases are a match to TRBD1. CDR1 and CDR2 from the germline V gene are GTSNPN and SVGIG (reference sequence). The CDR3 has 14 residues. With 5 bases clipped from V and 9 bases from J, the junction kept 15 bases outside the gene matches. The CDR3 is CAWVRRDSKSQAFF. Here the CDR3 DNA reads TGTGCCTGGGTCAGACGGGACAGCAAATCTCAAGCTTTCTTT. The full variable domain, with the rest looked up from reference TRBV30 and TRBJ1-1, is SQTIHQWPATLVQPVGSPLSLECTVEGTSNPNLYWYRQAAGRGLQLLFYSVGIGQISSEVPQNLSASRPQDRQFILSSKKLLLSDSGFYLCAWVRRDSKSQAFFGQGTRLTVV.

CDR3 amino acids: CASSYLTGLSYNEQFF. In DNA, the CDR3 is TGTGCCAGCAGTTACCTGACAGGCCTCTCCTACAATGAGCAGTTCTTC. The chain uses TRBV6-5 and TRBJ2-1, with D possibly matching TRBD1 (6 bases). V lost 2 bases to trimming and J lost 0 bases, with 11 bases between them. This CDR3 spans 16 amino acids. Germline CDR1 is MNHEY and CDR2 is SVGAGI.

The rearrangement links TRBV30 to TRBJ2-1, with D uncertain. The germline CDR1 and CDR2 sequences are GTSNPN and SVGIG (reference sequence). Trimming took 4 bases from V and 4 from J, leaving 8 bases between them. The CDR3 has 12 residues. CDR3 DNA sequence: TGTGCCTGGATCTATTCTTACAATGAGCAGTTCTTC. Its translation: CAWIYSYNEQFF.

The chain couples TRBV28 to TRBJ1-3, with D unclear. The CDR3 has 14 amino acids. Deletions cut 2 bases from V and 0 bases from J, with 5 bases between. Looked up from germline, CDR1 is MDHEN and CDR2 is SYDVKM. This chain's CDR3 is CASSLVLSGNTIYF. DNA of the CDR3: TGTGCCAGCAGTTTAGTCCTCTCTGGAAACACCATATATTTT.

The V call is TRBV11-2, the J call TRBJ2-5, with D uncertain. The germline V gene encodes CDR1 SGHAT and CDR2 FQNNGV. This CDR3 is 12 amino acids long. V was shortened by 4 bases and J by 8 bases, with 11 bases between the two germline ends. In nucleotides, the CDR3 is TGTGCCAGCAGCTCCGGGTCCTCTACCCAGTACTTC. Its protein product is CASSSGSSTQYF.

V is TRBV9 and J is TRBJ2-7; 7 nucleotides align to TRBD2. The CDR3 contains 15 residues. Losses at the gene ends were 0 bases for V and 3 bases for J; bases not matched to a gene: 6. Germline lookup yields CDR1 SGDLS and CDR2 YYNGEE. The CDR3 is CASSVGSGAHYEQYF. The DNA for the CDR3 is TGTGCCAGCAGCGTAGGGAGCGGGGCGCACTACGAGCAGTACTTC.

This chain uses TRBV30 with TRBJ1-4; possibly TRBD1 for D (5 bases). Trimming removed 5 bases from V and 4 bases from J, with 11 bases in between. The CDR3 length is 13 residues. Germline CDR1 is GTSNPN and CDR2 is SVGIG (reference sequence). The DNA for the CDR3 is TGTGCCTGGGCCGGACAATTTAATGAAAAACTGTTTTTT. Protein sequence: CAWAGQFNEKLFF.

V and J are TRBV19 and TRBJ1-5; TRBD1 matches 9 bases. Trimming cost V 6 bases and J 1 base; bases outside gene matches: 7. Germline assignment: CDR1 LNHDA and CDR2 SQIVND (reference sequence). The CDR3 sequence is 16 residues long. CDR3 amino acids: CASRGTGIWSNQPQHF. CDR3 sequence (DNA): TGTGCCAGTAGAGGGACAGGGATATGGAGCAATCAGCCCCAGCATTTT.

This clone was seen a single time. V gene TRBV7-8 combines with J gene TRBJ1-4, with D perhaps matching TRBD1 (6 bases). The CDR3 spans 12 residues. Germline lookup yields CDR1 SGHVS and CDR2 FQNEAQ. Trimming removed 1 base from V and 12 bases from J, with 9 bases in between. The chain's CDR3 is CASSLVEGELFF. The DNA for the CDR3 is TGTGCCAGCAGCTTAGTCGAGGGGGAACTGTTTTTT.

This clone was seen just once. The chain has TRBV6-1 and TRBJ1-5, with D possibly TRBD1 on 6 matching bases. The germline V and J ends were trimmed by 10 bases and 3 bases, with 10 bases remaining between them. Germline CDR1 reads MNHNS; CDR2 reads SASEGT. The CDR3 extends over 12 amino acids. Written as DNA, the CDR3 is TGTGCCACCGGACAGTTCAATCAGCCCCAGCATTTT. Translating it yields CATGQFNQPQHF.

The chain recombines TRBV18 with TRBJ2-3; D gene uncertain. The V end was cut by 4 bases, the J end by 1 base, with 6 bases between. This CDR3 contains 13 residues. Germline-derived CDR1 and CDR2 are KGHSH and LQKENI. In nucleotides, the CDR3 is TGTGCCAGCTCACTAAAAGGCACAGATACGCAGTATTTT. It yields the protein CASSLKGTDTQYF.

The rearrangement joins TRBV5-1 to TRBJ2-3, with 8 positions matching TRBD2. The CDR3 has 15 amino acids. The trim removed 2 bases at V and 5 bases at J, leaving 7 bases unmatched. In germline, CDR1 is SGHRS, CDR2 YFSETQ. CDR3 region: CASSFLSGAGDTQYF. DNA for the CDR3: TGCGCCAGCAGCTTTCTTAGCGGGGCGGGAGATACGCAGTATTTT. Full variable domain (missing parts from reference TRBV5-1 and TRBJ2-3): KAGVTQTPRYLIKTRGQQVTLSCSPISGHRSVSWYQQTPGQGLQFLFEYFSETQRNKGNFPGRFSGRQFSNSRSEMNVSTLELGDSALYLCASSFLSGAGDTQYFGPGTRLTVL.

This clone was seen only once. This chain joins TRBV6-5 and TRBJ2-6; D call uncertain. The V gene's germline CDR1 is MNHEY and CDR2 SVGAGI. This CDR3 contains 14 residues. V shed 8 bases and J shed 0 bases, with 8 bases lying between them. CDR3 sequence reads: CASGELSGANVLTF. The CDR3 DNA reads as TGTGCCAGCGGGGAACTCTCTGGGGCCAACGTCCTGACTTTC.

This chain links TRBV21-1 with TRBJ1-6. TRBV21-1 is a pseudogene locus. CDR3 length equals 17 residues. In DNA form, the CDR3 reads TGTGCCAGCAGCAAACTCCGGCCGGACTCAGTTCATTCACCCCTCCACTTT. It translates to CASSKLRPDSVHSPLHF.

The chain is built from TRBV5-4 and TRBJ2-2; 7 positions match TRBD2. The CDR3 has 15 residues. Germline CDR1 SGHNT, CDR2 YYREEE (reference sequence). The V segment lost 6 bases and the J segment 1 base; nucleotides outside the gene matches: 6. CDR3 in DNA: TGTGCCAGCACCTGGGGCGGGAGGAACACCGGGGAGCTGTTTTTT. This codes for CASTWGGRNTGELFF.

This chain uses TRBV6-1 with TRBJ1-1; D is ambiguous. Trimming took 5 bases from V and 6 from J, leaving 10 bases between them. Germline-derived CDR1 and CDR2 are MNHNS and SASEGT. CDR3 length equals 12 residues. The CDR3 sequence: CASSYLGAEAFF. CDR3 nucleotide sequence: TGTGCCAGCAGTTATCTAGGAGCTGAAGCTTTCTTT.

Concerning this clone itself: Other DNA variants within this sample encode the same CDR3. The rearrangement joins TRBV30 to TRBJ1-3; D gene uncertain. Looked up from germline, CDR1 is GTSNPN and CDR2 is SVGIG (reference sequence). V lost 5 bases and J lost 3, with 5 bases in between. The CDR3 spans 11 residues. CDR3 in DNA: TGTGCCTGGGCTAGTGGAAACACCATATATTTT. Its translation is CAWASGNTIYF.

The V call is TRBV4-3, the J call TRBJ2-7; 8 bases are shared with TRBD2. CDR3 length: 17 amino acids. Unmatched junction bases numbered 7, after V lost 0 bases and J lost 0 bases. Germline V lookup: CDR1 LGHNA, CDR2 YSLEER. CDR3 nucleotide sequence: TGCGCCAGCAGCCAAGATAGCCTAGCGGGTTACTCCTACGAGCAGTACTTC. As protein: CASSQDSLAGYSYEQYF.